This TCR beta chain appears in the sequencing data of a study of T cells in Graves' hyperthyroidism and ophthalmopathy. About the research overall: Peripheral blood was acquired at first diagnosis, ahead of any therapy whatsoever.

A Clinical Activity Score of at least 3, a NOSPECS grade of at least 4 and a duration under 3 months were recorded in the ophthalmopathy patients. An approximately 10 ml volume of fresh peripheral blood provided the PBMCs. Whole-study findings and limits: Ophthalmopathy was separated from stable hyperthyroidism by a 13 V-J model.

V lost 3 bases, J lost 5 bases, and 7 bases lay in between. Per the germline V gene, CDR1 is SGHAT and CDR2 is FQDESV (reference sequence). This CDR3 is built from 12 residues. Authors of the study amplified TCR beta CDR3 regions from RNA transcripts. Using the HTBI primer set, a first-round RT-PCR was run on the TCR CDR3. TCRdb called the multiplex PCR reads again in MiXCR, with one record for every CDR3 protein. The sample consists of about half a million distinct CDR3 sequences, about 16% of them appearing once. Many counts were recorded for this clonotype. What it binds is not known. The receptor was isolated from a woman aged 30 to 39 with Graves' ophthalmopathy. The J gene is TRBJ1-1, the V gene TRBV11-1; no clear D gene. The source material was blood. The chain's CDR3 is CASSFGRTEAFF. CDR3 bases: TGTGCCAGCAGCTTTGGACGTACTGAAGCTTTCTTT.